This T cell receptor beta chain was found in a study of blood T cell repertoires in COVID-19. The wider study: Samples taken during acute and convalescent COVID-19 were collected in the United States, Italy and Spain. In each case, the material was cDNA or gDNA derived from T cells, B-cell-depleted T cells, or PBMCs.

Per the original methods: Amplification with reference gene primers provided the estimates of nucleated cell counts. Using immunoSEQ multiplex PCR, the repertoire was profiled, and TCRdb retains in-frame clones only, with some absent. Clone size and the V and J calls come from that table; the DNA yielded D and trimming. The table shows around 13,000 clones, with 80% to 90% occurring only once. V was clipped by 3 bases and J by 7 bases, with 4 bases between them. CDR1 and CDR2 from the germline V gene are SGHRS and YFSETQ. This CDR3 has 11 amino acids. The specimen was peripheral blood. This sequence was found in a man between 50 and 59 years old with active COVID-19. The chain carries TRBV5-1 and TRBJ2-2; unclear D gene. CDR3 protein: CASSSFGELFF. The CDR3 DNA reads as TGCGCCAGCAGCTCCTTCGGGGAGCTGTTTTTT.